This TCR beta chain was sequenced during a study of blood T cell repertoires in COVID-19. Study summary: The cDNA or gDNA used as material had been derived from T cells, B-cell-depleted T cells, or PBMCs.

Assay: immunoSEQ multiplex PCR; the TCRdb copy retains only in-frame clones and omits some. This sample has 100,000 to 150,000 clones; 74% occur once, and the top ten carry around 6.2%. The CDR3 is made up of 16 amino acids. The V gene's germline CDR1 is KGHSH and CDR2 LQKENI. The ends lost 3 bases at V and 5 bases at J; junction bases unmatched: 11. This clonotype originated in a man older than 75 with COVID-19, enrolled during active disease. Material: peripheral blood. This rearrangement joins TRBV18 to TRBJ1-1; 8 nucleotides line up with TRBD1. This CDR3 reads CASSPTGEVGRTEAFF. In DNA, the CDR3 is TGTGCCAGCTCACCGACAGGGGAGGTGGGTAGAACTGAAGCTTTCTTT. The complete variable domain, with remaining parts taken from reference TRBV18 and TRBJ1-1, reads NAGVMQNPRHLVRRRGQEARLRCSPMKGHSHVYWYRQLPEEGLKFMVYLQKENIIDESGMPKERFSAEFPKEGPSILRIQQVVRGDSAAYFCASSPTGEVGRTEAFFGQGTRLTVV.